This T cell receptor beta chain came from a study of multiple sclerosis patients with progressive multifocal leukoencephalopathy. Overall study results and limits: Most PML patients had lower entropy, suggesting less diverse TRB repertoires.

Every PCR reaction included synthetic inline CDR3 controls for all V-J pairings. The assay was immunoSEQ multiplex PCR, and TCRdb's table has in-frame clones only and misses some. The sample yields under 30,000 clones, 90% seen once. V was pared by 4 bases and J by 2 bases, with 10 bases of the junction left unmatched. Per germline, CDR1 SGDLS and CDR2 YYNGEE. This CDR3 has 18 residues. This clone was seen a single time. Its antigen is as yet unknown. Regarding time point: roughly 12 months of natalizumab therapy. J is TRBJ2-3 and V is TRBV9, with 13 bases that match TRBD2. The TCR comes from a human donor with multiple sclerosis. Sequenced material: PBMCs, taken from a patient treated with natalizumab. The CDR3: CASSQTSGGPSLTDTQYF. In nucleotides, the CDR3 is TGTGCCAGCAGCCAGACTAGCGGGGGGCCGTCACTCACAGATACGCAGTATTTT.